One T cell receptor (beta chain) is described in this entry. Its antigen is not known. These data are taken from a study of Ad26.COV2.S vaccination and SARS-CoV-2 variants. In the study overall: Participants got Ad26.COV2.S intramuscularly, once or twice 56 days apart. Study-wide points: Substantial breadth was reportedly displayed by spike-specific CD8+ and CD4+ T cell responses after vaccination.

The CDR3 extends over 16 amino acids. The J segment lost 4 bases and the V segment lost 0 bases, leaving 5 bases of the junction unmatched. Germline V gives CDR1 SGHKS, CDR2 YYEKEE (reference sequence). The sample's treatment: around 19 received Ad26.COV2.S at low or high dose, single or two shots; 5 received placebo; per-sample allocation not given. Sampling took place 63 days after the first vaccine or placebo injection. Donation was by an adult aged 18-55 years who was in Boston. Clones were read by immunoSEQ multiplex PCR, and TCRdb kept only the in-frame ones, dropping some. The sample records 200,000 to 250,000 clones, 88% being singletons.

This TCR was recovered from a person between 18 and 60 years old who received the Ad26.COV2.S COVID-19 vaccine or a placebo. The J gene is TRBJ2-1, the V gene TRBV5-5, with 9 positions matching TRBD1. Material: peripheral blood, obtained in a trial of Ad26.COV2.S vaccine versus placebo. CDR3 DNA sequence: TGTGCCAGCAGCTTGGTAGGGACAGGGCCTTACAATGAGCAGTTCTTC. Its protein product is CASSLVGTGPYNEQFF.